This T cell receptor beta chain is drawn from a study of shared T cell receptors in the human thymus. TCRdb's copy holds only in-frame clones and misses some; the assay was immunoSEQ multiplex PCR. Counted here are about 540,000 clones, more than 75% occurring once; the ten biggest clones make up less than 0.015%. V shed 6 bases and J 4 bases; nucleotides not matched to a gene: 7. The CDR3 is 15 amino acids. Germline V lookup: CDR1 MNHEY, CDR2 SVGAGI. This sample was shared with a second study, whose subject was human thymus T cells. That investigation notes: Each of the donors was a healthy Finnish infant who was undergoing open corrective cardiac surgery for congenital heart defects. Thymic tissue was derived from resections collected during corrective heart surgery.

This clonotype originated in a boy under two years old with a congenital heart defect. The rearrangement uses TRBV6-5 and TRBJ2-1; 9 bases are a match to TRBD2. Material: thymocytes. Written as DNA, the CDR3 is TGTGCCAGCAGCCTGACTAGCGGAGTATACAATGAGCAGTTCTTC. Protein sequence: CASSLTSGVYNEQFF.